This T cell receptor (beta chain) appears in the sequencing data of a study of spatial heterogeneity in lung cancer. About the study: Detected beta-chain sequences consistently exceeded alpha-chain sequences. Findings and caveats of the study: Counts of expanded intratumoral alpha and beta TCRs tracked tumor mutation counts. Sequencing reached an estimated coverage of tumor T cells that was only around 7% for alpha chains and approximately 13% for beta chains. Ubiquitous and regional nonsynonymous mutations were tracked by counts of ubiquitous and regional expanded TCRs, respectively.

Time point noted: sample taken at primary tumor resection. Frozen PBMC, nontumor lung or tumor provided whole RNA, which was sequenced unsorted. In germline, CDR1 is SGHVS, CDR2 FNYEAQ. The CDR3 has 19 residues. The ends lost 5 bases at V and 0 bases at J; junction bases unmatched: 14. In this sample, this clonotype turned up many times. The antigen is undetermined. A library prepared for alpha chains yielded this beta chain as an off-target read; its size is of little meaning. TCRdb fed the 5' RACE reads into MiXCR, producing one record per CDR3 protein. The sample records 13,000 or so distinct CDR3 sequences, 4% to 5.5% being singletons.

The chain combines TRBV7-6 with TRBJ2-7; 12 bases are shared with TRBD2. The clonotype originates from a male donor with early-stage non-small cell lung cancer. The sample consisted of lung tumor tissue, taken at surgery. The CDR3 DNA reads as TGTGCCAGCAGCGCAGAGGGGGGGACTAGCGGGTGGTACTCCTACGAGCAGTACTTC. Translation gives CASSAEGGTSGWYSYEQYF. Together with reference TRBV7-6 and TRBJ2-7, the CDR3 gives the full variable domain: GAGVSQSPRYKVTKRGQDVALRCDPISGHVSLYWYRQALGQGPEFLTYFNYEAQQDKSGLPNDRFSAERPEGSISTLTIQRTEQRDSAMYRCASSAEGGTSGWYSYEQYFGPGTRLTVT.